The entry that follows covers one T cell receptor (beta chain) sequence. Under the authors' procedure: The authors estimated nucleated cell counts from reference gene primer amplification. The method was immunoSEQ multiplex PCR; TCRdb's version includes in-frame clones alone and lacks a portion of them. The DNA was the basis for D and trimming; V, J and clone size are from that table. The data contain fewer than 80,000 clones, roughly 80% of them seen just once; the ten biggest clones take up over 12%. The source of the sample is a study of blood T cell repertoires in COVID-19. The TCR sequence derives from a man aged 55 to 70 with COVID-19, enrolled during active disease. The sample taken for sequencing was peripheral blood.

CDR3 loop: CASSRSETSPLHF. The CDR3 DNA reads as TGTGCCAGCTCAAGGTCGGAGACCTCACCCCTCCACTTT. The J gene is TRBJ1-6, the V gene TRBV18; D is undetermined. Germline CDR1 is KGHSH and CDR2 is LQKENI. The CDR3 spans 13 residues. The ends were cut back, 5 bases at V and 10 bases at J, with 12 bases in the middle. Variable domain in full (rest from reference TRBV18 and TRBJ1-6): NAGVMQNPRHLVRRRGQEARLRCSPMKGHSHVYWYRQLPEEGLKFMVYLQKENIIDESGMPKERFSAEFPKEGPSILRIQQVVRGDSAAYFCASSRSETSPLHFGNGTRLTVT.